This T cell receptor beta chain was observed in a study of blood T cells in healthy people across ages. A J-beta primer mix and a sample-barcoded 5' primer were used in a second PCR of about 7 to 12 cycles. Carrying 12 random nucleotides, a template-switch adaptor labeled each individual cDNA molecule. Per-sample output comprised a minimum of 2.5 million paired-end reads containing CDR3. Each CDR3 protein gets one entry after TCRdb re-called the 5' RACE reads with MiXCR. Of around 780,000 distinct CDR3 sequences in the sample, about 26% were seen once. The germline V gene has CDR1 SGHRS and CDR2 YFSETQ. Trimming removed 3 bases from V and 6 bases from J; junction bases left unmatched: 4. The CDR3 consists of 14 residues. The sample was also reused in another study, on T cells of mothers and their children. That investigation notes: The extracted RNA was employed in its entirety for cDNA synthesis, at around 1.4 ug per 15 ul. It was through the M1S primer of the second PCR that sample barcodes and 2-4 random nucleotides were added.

The TCR comes from a boy aged 5-17 years in good health. Sequencing was done on a sample of blood. The chain is built from TRBV5-1 and TRBJ2-1; 9 bases agree with TRBD2. CDR3 region: CASSWLAGSNEQFF. For the CDR3, the DNA is TGCGCCAGCAGCTGGCTAGCGGGGTCCAATGAGCAGTTCTTC. Supplemented by reference TRBV5-1 and TRBJ2-1, the full variable domain reads KAGVTQTPRYLIKTRGQQVTLSCSPISGHRSVSWYQQTPGQGLQFLFEYFSETQRNKGNFPGRFSGRQFSNSRSEMNVSTLELGDSALYLCASSWLAGSNEQFFGPGTRLTVL.